A single T cell receptor (beta chain) is shown here with its context. The repertoire was sequenced with immunoSEQ multiplex PCR; TCRdb's copy has only in-frame clones and lacks some. The sample lists fewer than 400,000 clones, roughly 89% occurring once. The data belong to a study of blood T cell repertoires in COVID-19. The germline gives CDR1 LGHNA, CDR2 YNFKEQ. With V trimmed by 5 bases and J by 7 bases, 11 bases remained unmatched. The length of the CDR3 is 15 residues. The sequencing input was peripheral blood. The source is a young woman with COVID-19, enrolled during active disease. The rearrangement links TRBV4-2 to TRBJ2-7, with 10 bases fitting TRBD2. CDR3 sequence: CASSSLLAGVGEQYF. The CDR3 bases are TGTGCCAGCAGCTCCCTTCTAGCGGGGGTGGGGGAGCAGTACTTC.